These 15 T cell receptor beta chains came from one sample sequenced in a study of blood T cell repertoires in COVID-19. Sequencing was performed with immunoSEQ multiplex PCR; in TCRdb, only in-frame clones are kept and a portion is missing. The table lists roughly 250,000 clones, about 91% of them singletons. Sequencing used PBMCs or T cells enriched from blood (not recorded which). All receptors derive from a woman aged 30 to 39 with acute COVID-19.

The CDR3 is CASSLVLTDEAFF. DNA for the CDR3: TGTGCCAGCAGCTTAGTTTTGACAGATGAAGCTTTCTTT. V and J are TRBV7-8 and TRBJ1-1; a weak D match, TRBD1 (5 bases). V lost 1 base and J 7 bases, leaving 10 bases between the germline ends. The length of the CDR3 is 13 residues. Germline V gene sequence: CDR1 SGHVS, CDR2 FQNEAQ.

This rearrangement joins TRBV19 to TRBJ1-5, with 8 bases matching TRBD1. Germline lookup yields CDR1 LNHDA and CDR2 SQIVND (reference sequence). The CDR3 spans 17 residues. V lost 4 bases, J lost 0 bases, and 8 bases stayed unmatched. The CDR3 DNA sequence: TGTGCCAGTAGTAGGTTTTCAGGGGGCTCTAGCAATCAGCCCCAGCATTTT. Its protein is CASSRFSGGSSNQPQHF.

The CDR3 protein is CASRTPGQGGSEAFF. CDR3 nucleotides: TGTGCCAGCAGGACCCCGGGACAGGGAGGGTCTGAAGCTTTCTTT. V gene TRBV6-5 combines with J gene TRBJ1-1, with 9 bases fitting TRBD1. The V gene end was trimmed by 6 bases and the J gene end by 6 bases; junction bases not matched to a gene: 11. Per the germline V gene, CDR1 is MNHEY and CDR2 is SVGAGI. The CDR3 loop spans 15 amino acids.

The chain couples TRBV27 to TRBJ1-2; D perhaps matches TRBD1 (6 bases). Germline CDR1 MNHEY, CDR2 SMNVEV (reference sequence). V was clipped by 3 bases and J by 6 bases, with 11 bases between them. CDR3 size: 13 residues. CDR3 in amino acids: CASSFGGGDGYTF. The CDR3, as DNA: TGTGCCAGCAGTTTTGGGGGGGGCGATGGCTACACCTTC.

This clone turned up a few times. The chain uses TRBV5-6 and TRBJ1-3; no definite D call. V was shortened by 4 bases and J by 1 base, with 9 bases between the two germline ends. Germline V gene lookup returns CDR1 SGHDT and CDR2 YYEEEE. The CDR3 sequence is 14 residues long. The CDR3 region has the DNA TGTGCCAGCAGCCCCGCGGGGTCTGGAAACACCATATATTTT. It translates to CASSPAGSGNTIYF.

The chain has TRBV6-5 and TRBJ1-4; D call uncertain. The germline CDR1 and CDR2 sequences are MNHEY and SVGAGI. CDR3 length equals 12 residues. Trimming took off 5 bases at V and 7 bases at J, with 8 bases between the two ends. The CDR3 sequence is CASSSRSEKLFF. For the CDR3, the DNA is TGTGCCAGCAGTAGTCGCAGTGAAAAACTGTTTTTT.

As DNA, the CDR3 is TGCGCCAGCAGCTCTACAGGGGAAGAGACCCAGTACTTC. Protein sequence: CASSSTGEETQYF. The V gene is TRBV5-1, the J gene TRBJ2-5; 7 positions match TRBD1. Germline CDR1 reads SGHRS; CDR2 reads YFSETQ. V shed 3 bases and J 3 bases; nucleotides not matched to a gene: 2. This CDR3 spans 13 amino acids.

The rearrangement uses TRBV14 and TRBJ2-3; 9 bases map to TRBD2. Per the germline V gene, CDR1 is SGHDN and CDR2 is FVKESK. This CDR3 comprises 15 residues. J gave up 3 bases and V 2 bases, and 3 bases lay outside the gene matches. The CDR3 protein is CASSQLLAGTDTQYF. CDR3 nucleotides: TGTGCCAGCAGCCAATTGCTAGCGGGGACAGATACGCAGTATTTT.

The chain uses TRBV5-1 and TRBJ2-7; possible D gene TRBD2, 6 bases. The CDR3 spans 16 residues. V dropped 4 bases and J dropped 0 bases, with 17 bases sitting between them. Germline CDR1 reads SGHRS; CDR2 reads YFSETQ. The CDR3, as DNA: TGCGCCAGCAGCCTCTTGCGGGACGCTAGCTCCTACGAGCAGTACTTC. Translation gives CASSLLRDASSYEQYF.

This chain uses TRBV6-2 or TRBV6-3 with TRBJ2-7; 8 bases line up with TRBD1. The CDR3 sequence is 13 residues long. Germline V gene lookup returns CDR1 MNHEY and CDR2 SVGEGT. V trimming: 5 bases; J trimming: 3 bases; junction bases outside the gene matches: 3. The chain's CDR3 is CASSTDRGYEQYF. DNA for the CDR3: TGTGCCAGCAGTACCGACAGGGGCTACGAGCAGTACTTC.

The rearrangement joins TRBV14 to TRBJ1-2, with 10 bases lining up with TRBD1. This CDR3 has 16 residues. V was pared by 4 bases and J by 3 bases, with 8 bases of the junction left unmatched. Germline CDR1 reads SGHDN; CDR2 reads FVKESK. In DNA, the CDR3 is TGTGCCAGCAGCCTCGGGACAGGGGATCAATACTATGGCTACACCTTC. Translation: CASSLGTGDQYYGYTF.

J is TRBJ1-5 and V is TRBV4-3, with D maybe TRBD1 (5 bases). With 4 bases removed from V and 4 bases from J, the gap between germline ends came to 14 bases. Per germline, CDR1 LGHNA and CDR2 YSLEER. The CDR3 contains 15 residues. This CDR3 reads CASSPDSSRNQPQHF. The DNA of the CDR3 is TGCGCCAGCAGCCCAGACAGCAGCAGGAATCAGCCCCAGCATTTT.

The rearrangement links TRBV9 to TRBJ1-2; a possible D gene is TRBD1 (5 bases). V lost 7 bases to trimming and J lost 8 bases, with 15 bases between them. The CDR3 has 12 amino acids. Germline loops: CDR1 SGDLS, CDR2 YYNGEE. The CDR3 spells CASGRDSWGYTF. CDR3 DNA: TGTGCCAGCGGTAGGGACTCGTGGGGCTACACCTTC.

The chain has TRBV18 and TRBJ1-6, with 7 bases identical to TRBD1. Germline V CDR1 and CDR2: KGHSH, LQKENI. The CDR3 length is 15 residues. J was trimmed by 7 bases and V by 3 bases; bases with no gene match: 6. DNA for the CDR3: TGTGCCAGCTCACCTATGACAGGGCCGAATTCACCCCTCCACTTT. As protein: CASSPMTGPNSPLHF. Full variable domain (outside the CDR3, taken from reference TRBV18 and TRBJ1-6): NAGVMQNPRHLVRRRGQEARLRCSPMKGHSHVYWYRQLPEEGLKFMVYLQKENIIDESGMPKERFSAEFPKEGPSILRIQQVVRGDSAAYFCASSPMTGPNSPLHFGNGTRLTVT.

A few counts support this clone. This chain joins TRBV19 and TRBJ2-7; 8 bases are shared with TRBD2. Germline trimming cut 6 bases from V and 3 bases from J; bases unmatched to any gene: 7. In germline, CDR1 is LNHDA, CDR2 SQIVND (reference sequence). This CDR3 has 14 residues. The CDR3 DNA sequence: TGTGCCAGTAGCCCTCAAGCGGGGGACTACGAGCAGTACTTC. Its translation: CASSPQAGDYEQYF.